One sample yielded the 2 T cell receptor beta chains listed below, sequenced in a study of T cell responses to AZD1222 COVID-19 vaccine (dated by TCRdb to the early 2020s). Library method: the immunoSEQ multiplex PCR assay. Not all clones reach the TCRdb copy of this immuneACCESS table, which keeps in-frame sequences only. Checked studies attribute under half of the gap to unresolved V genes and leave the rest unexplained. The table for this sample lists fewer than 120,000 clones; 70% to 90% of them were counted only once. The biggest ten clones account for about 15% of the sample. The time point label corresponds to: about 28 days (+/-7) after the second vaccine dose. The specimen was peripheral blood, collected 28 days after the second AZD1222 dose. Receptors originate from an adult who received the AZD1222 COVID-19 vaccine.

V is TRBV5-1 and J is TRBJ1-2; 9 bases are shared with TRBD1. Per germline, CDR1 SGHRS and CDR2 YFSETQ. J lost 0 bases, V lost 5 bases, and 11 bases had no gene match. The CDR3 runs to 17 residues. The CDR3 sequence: CASSSPGQGLANYGYTF. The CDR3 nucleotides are TGCGCCAGCAGTTCCCCGGGACAGGGCCTAGCTAACTATGGCTACACCTTC.

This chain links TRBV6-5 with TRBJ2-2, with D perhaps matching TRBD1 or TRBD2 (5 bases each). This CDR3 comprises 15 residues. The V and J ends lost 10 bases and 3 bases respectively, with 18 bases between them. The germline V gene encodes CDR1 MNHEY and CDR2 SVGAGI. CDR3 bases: TGTGCCACCAAAGACGGGACCTGGGACACCGGGGAGCTGTTTTTT. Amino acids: CATKDGTWDTGELFF.